This T cell receptor (beta chain) was recovered during a study of blood T cell repertoires in COVID-19. About the research overall: Specimens from acute and convalescent COVID-19 originated in the United States, Italy and Spain. T cells, B-cell-depleted T cells, or PBMCs supplied cDNA or gDNA.

Germline trimming cut 3 bases from V and 5 bases from J; bases unmatched to any gene: 4. There are 14 residues in the CDR3. From germline, CDR1 is LNHDA and CDR2 SQIVND (reference sequence). As processed by the authors: Nucleated cell number was recorded as an estimate derived from reference gene primer amplification. TCRdb's table, derived via immunoSEQ multiplex PCR, lists solely in-frame clones and lacks some. V, J and clone size derive from that table, while D and trimming were established from the DNA sequence. This sample has tens of thousands of clones; 75% to 90% occur once, and the top ten carry 1% to 1.5%.

Sequenced sample: peripheral blood. The gene calls are TRBV19 and TRBJ1-5; 7 nucleotides line up with TRBD1. This clonotype originated in a woman aged 40 to 50 with acute or convalescent COVID-19. Here the CDR3 reads CASSMTGLDQPQHF. DNA for the CDR3: TGTGCCAGTAGTATGACAGGGTTGGATCAGCCCCAGCATTTT.